Listed here are 3 T cell receptor beta chains from one sample, sequenced in a study of T cell responses to AZD1222 COVID-19 vaccine. The method was immunoSEQ multiplex PCR; TCRdb's version includes in-frame clones alone and lacks a portion of them. The sample shows about 110,000 clones, 87% of them seen only once. The sample here was peripheral blood, taken on day 0 of AZD1222 vaccination. Every receptor here comes from an adult in good health.

The chain couples TRBV7-9 to TRBJ1-1; 7 nucleotides agree with TRBD1. J was trimmed by 7 bases and V by 5 bases; bases with no gene match: 7. The germline V gene has CDR1 SEHNR and CDR2 FQNEAQ (reference sequence). This CDR3 contains 13 residues. The CDR3 region is CASSKTGNHEAFF. The CDR3 nucleotides read TGTGCCAGCAGCAAGACAGGGAACCATGAAGCTTTCTTT.

The chain employs TRBV19 and TRBJ1-1; 9 nucleotides agree with TRBD1. J was trimmed by 11 bases and V by 5 bases; bases with no gene match: 9. The length of the CDR3 is 13 residues. Germline V CDR1 and CDR2: LNHDA, SQIVND (reference sequence). DNA for the CDR3: TGTGCCAGTAGTCTACAGGGGGCGCGGGAGGCTTTCTTT. Protein product: CASSLQGAREAFF.

The chain has TRBV5-6 and TRBJ1-5, with TRBD1 as a possible D gene (5 bases). Trimming pared 0 bases from V and 9 bases from J, leaving 13 bases between. The CDR3 runs 14 residues. Per the germline V gene, CDR1 is SGHDT and CDR2 is YYEEEE. CDR3 DNA sequence: TGTGCCAGCAGCTTGGGCGGGGGGTATGGGCCCCAGCATTTT. This codes for CASSLGGGYGPQHF.